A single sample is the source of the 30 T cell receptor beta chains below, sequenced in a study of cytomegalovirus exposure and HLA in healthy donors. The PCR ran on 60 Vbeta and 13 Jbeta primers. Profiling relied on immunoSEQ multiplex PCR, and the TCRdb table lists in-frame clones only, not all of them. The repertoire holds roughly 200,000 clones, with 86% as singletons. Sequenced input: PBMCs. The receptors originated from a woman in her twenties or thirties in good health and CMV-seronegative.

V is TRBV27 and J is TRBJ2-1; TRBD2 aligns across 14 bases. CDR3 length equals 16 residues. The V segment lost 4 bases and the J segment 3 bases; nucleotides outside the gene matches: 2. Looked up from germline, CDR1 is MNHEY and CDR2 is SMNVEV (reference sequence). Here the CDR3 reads CASSWTSGRFYNEQFF. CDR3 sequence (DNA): TGTGCCAGCAGTTGGACTAGCGGGAGGTTCTACAATGAGCAGTTCTTC.

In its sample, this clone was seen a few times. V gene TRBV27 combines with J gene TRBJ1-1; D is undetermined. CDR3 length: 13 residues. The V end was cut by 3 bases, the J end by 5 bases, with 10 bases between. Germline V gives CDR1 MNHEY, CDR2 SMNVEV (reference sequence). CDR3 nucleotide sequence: TGTGCCAGCAGTTTGAATGGGGAGACTGAAGCTTTCTTT. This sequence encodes CASSLNGETEAFF.

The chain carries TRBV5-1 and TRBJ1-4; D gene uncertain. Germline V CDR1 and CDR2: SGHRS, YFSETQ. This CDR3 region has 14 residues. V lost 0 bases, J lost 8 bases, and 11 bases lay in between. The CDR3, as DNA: TGCGCCAGCAGCTTGGGTTCCGGCGGGGAAAAACTGTTTTTT. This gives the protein CASSLGSGGEKLFF.

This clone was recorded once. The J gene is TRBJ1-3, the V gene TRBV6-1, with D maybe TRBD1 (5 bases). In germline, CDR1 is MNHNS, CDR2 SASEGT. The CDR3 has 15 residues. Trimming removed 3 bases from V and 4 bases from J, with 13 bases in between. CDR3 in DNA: TGTGCCAGCAGTGATCATCAGGGTTACGGAAACACCATATATTTT. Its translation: CASSDHQGYGNTIYF.

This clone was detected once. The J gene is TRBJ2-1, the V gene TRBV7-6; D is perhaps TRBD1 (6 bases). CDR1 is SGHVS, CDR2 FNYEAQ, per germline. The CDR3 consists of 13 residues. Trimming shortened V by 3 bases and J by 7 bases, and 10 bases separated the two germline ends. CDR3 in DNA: TGTGCCAGCAGCTTTACAGGGAGTAATGAGCAGTTCTTC. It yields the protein CASSFTGSNEQFF. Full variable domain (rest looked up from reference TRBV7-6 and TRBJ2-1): GAGVSQSPRYKVTKRGQDVALRCDPISGHVSLYWYRQALGQGPEFLTYFNYEAQQDKSGLPNDRFSAERPEGSISTLTIQRTEQRDSAMYRCASSFTGSNEQFFGPGTRLTVL.

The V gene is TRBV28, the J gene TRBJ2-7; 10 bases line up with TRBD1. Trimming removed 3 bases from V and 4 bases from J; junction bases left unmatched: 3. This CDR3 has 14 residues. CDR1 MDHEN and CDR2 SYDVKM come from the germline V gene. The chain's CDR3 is CASSLTGGAYEQYF. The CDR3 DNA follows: TGTGCCAGCAGTTTGACAGGGGGCGCTTACGAGCAGTACTTC.

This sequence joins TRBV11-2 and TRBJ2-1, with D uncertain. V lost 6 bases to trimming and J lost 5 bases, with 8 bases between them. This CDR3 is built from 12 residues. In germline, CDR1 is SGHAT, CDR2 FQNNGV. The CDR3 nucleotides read TGTGCCAGCAGGACGGAGAACAATGAGCAGTTCTTC. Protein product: CASRTENNEQFF.

The CDR3 sequence: CASRPRRGGLSETQYF. As DNA, the CDR3 is TGTGCCAGCAGACCTAGACGGGGGGGCCTTTCGGAGACCCAGTACTTC. V and J are TRBV2 and TRBJ2-5, with 8 bases that match TRBD2. This CDR3 region has 16 residues. CDR1 and CDR2 (germline): SNHLY, FYNNEI. J was trimmed by 5 bases and V by 6 bases; bases with no gene match: 14.

Written as DNA, the CDR3 is TGTGCCAGCATCTTCCCCGGGACAGCGGAAGCTTTCTTT. Amino acids: CASIFPGTAEAFF. This sequence joins TRBV6-1 and TRBJ1-1, with 7 bases fitting TRBD1. CDR1 is MNHNS and CDR2 is SASEGT in the germline V gene. The CDR3 length is 13 residues. V lost 7 bases, J lost 8 bases, and 10 bases stayed unmatched.

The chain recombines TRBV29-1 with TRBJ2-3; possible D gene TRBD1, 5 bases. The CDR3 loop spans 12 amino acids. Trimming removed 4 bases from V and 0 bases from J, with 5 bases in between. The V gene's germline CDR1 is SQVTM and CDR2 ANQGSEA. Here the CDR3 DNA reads TGCAGCGTTGCAGGGAGCACAGATACGCAGTATTTT. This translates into CSVAGSTDTQYF.

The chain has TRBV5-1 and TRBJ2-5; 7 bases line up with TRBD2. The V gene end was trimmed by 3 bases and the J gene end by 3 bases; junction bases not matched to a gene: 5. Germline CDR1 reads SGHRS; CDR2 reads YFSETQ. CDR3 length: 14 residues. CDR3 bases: TGCGCCAGCAGCTGGGAGGGAGGTGAAGAGACCCAGTACTTC. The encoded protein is CASSWEGGEETQYF.

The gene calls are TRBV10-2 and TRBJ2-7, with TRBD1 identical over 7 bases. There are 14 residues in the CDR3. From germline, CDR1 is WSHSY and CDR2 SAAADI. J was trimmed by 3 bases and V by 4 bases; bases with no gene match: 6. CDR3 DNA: TGCGCCAGCAGTGGAGGGACAGCCGTCTACGAGCAGTACTTC. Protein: CASSGGTAVYEQYF.

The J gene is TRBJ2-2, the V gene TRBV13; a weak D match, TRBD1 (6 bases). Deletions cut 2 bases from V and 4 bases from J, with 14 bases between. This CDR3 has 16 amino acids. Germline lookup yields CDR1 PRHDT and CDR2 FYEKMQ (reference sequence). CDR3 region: CASSLSIAGVTGELFF. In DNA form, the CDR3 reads TGTGCCAGCAGCTTAAGTATCGCAGGGGTCACCGGGGAGCTGTTTTTT.

The CDR3 bases are TGTGCCAGCTCTCCCAGGGGCCTCAGGGGGGAGACCCAGTACTTC. Protein: CASSPRGLRGETQYF. The gene calls are TRBV7-3 and TRBJ2-5; TRBD1 matches 7 bases. Germline CDR1 is SGHTA and CDR2 is FQGTGA. The CDR3 loop spans 15 amino acids. V shed 8 bases and J 5 bases; nucleotides not matched to a gene: 14.

In DNA form, the CDR3 reads TGTGCCAGCAGCCGGACAACTTCGAACACAGATACGCAGTATTTT. Its translation is CASSRTTSNTDTQYF. V usage is TRBV5-5 and J usage is TRBJ2-3; D is perhaps TRBD1 (5 bases). Germline CDR1 is SGHKS and CDR2 is YYEKEE (reference sequence). V was cut by 4 bases and J by 2 bases, with 14 bases left in between. The CDR3 spans 15 residues. Full variable domain (remainder filled in from reference TRBV5-5 and TRBJ2-3): DAGVTQSPTHLIKTRGQQVTLRCSPISGHKSVSWYQQVLGQGPQFIFQYYEKEERGRGNFPDRFSARQFPNYSSELNVNALLLGDSALYLCASSRTTSNTDTQYFGPGTRLTVL.

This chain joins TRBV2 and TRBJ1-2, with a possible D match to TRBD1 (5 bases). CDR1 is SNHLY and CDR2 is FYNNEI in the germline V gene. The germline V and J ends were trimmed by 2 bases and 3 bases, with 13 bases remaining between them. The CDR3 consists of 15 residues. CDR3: CASSEKRGIYYGYTF. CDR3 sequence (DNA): TGTGCCAGCAGTGAAAAGCGGGGGATTTACTATGGCTACACCTTC.

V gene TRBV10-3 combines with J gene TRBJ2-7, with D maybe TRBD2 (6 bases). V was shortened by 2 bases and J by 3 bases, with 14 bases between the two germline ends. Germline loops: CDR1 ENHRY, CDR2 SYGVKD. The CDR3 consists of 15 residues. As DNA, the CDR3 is TGTGCCATCAGTGAGAAGGCGGGGTCATACTACGAGCAGTACTTC. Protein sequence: CAISEKAGSYYEQYF.

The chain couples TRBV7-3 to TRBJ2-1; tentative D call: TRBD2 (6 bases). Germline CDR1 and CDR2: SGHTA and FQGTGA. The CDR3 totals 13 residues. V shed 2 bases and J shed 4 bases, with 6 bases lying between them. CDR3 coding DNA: TGTGCCAGCAGCTTAGGGACTTACAATGAGCAGTTCTTC. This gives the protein CASSLGTYNEQFF.

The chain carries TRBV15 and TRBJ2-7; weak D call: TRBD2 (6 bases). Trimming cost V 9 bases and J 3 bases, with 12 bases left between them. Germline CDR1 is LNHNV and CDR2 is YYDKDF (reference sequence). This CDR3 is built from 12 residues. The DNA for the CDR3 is TGTGCCACTACCGGTAGCGGCTACGAGCAGTACTTC. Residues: CATTGSGYEQYF.

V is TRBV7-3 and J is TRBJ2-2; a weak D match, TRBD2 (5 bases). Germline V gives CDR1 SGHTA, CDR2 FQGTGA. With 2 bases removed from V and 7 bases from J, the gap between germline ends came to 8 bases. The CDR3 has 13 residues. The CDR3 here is CASSLYRDGELFF. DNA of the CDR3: TGTGCCAGCAGCTTATATCGGGACGGGGAGCTGTTTTTT. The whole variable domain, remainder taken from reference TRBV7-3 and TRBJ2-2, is GAGVSQTPSNKVTEKGKYVELRCDPISGHTALYWYRQSLGQGPEFLIYFQGTGAADDSGLPNDRFFAVRPEGSVSTLKIQRTERGDSAVYLCASSLYRDGELFFGEGSRLTVL.

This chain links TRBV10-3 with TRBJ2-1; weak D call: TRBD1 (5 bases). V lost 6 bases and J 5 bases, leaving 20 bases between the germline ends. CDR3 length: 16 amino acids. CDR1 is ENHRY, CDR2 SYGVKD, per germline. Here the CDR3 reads CAISNFGPTRDNEQFF. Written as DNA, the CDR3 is TGTGCCATCAGCAATTTCGGACCAACCAGGGACAATGAGCAGTTCTTC.

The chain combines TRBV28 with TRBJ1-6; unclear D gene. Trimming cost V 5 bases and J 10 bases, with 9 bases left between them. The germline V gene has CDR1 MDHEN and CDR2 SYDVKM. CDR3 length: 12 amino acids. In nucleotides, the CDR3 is TGTGCCAGCAGTGGGCCACAGTCACCCCTCCACTTT. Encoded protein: CASSGPQSPLHF.

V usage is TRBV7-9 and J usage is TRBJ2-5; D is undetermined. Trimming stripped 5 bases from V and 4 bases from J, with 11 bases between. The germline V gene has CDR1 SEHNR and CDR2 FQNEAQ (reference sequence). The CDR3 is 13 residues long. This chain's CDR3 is CASSTGSVETQYF. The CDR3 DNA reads TGTGCCAGCAGCACGGGTTCTGTAGAGACCCAGTACTTC.

The CDR3 DNA reads as TGTGCCAGCAGTTTATGGGGGAGGATGAACACTGAAGCTTTCTTT. Its protein product is CASSLWGRMNTEAFF. The chain combines TRBV28 with TRBJ1-1; D is uncertain. Trimming took off 0 bases at V and 0 bases at J, with 8 bases between the two ends. Germline CDR1 MDHEN, CDR2 SYDVKM. The CDR3 loop spans 15 amino acids.

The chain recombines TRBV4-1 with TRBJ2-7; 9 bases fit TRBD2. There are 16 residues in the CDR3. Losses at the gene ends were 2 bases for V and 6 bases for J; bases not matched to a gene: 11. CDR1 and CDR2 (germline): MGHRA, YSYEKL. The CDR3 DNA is TGCGCCAGCAGCCAATTTCCCCAACTAGCGGGTTCCGAGCAGTACTTC. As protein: CASSQFPQLAGSEQYF.

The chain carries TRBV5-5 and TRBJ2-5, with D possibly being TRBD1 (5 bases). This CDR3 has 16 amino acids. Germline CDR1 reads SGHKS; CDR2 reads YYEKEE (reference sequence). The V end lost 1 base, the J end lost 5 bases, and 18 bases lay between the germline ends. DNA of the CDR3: TGTGCCAGCAGCTTGAATCCGGCTGCGCAGGGCGAGACCCAGTACTTC. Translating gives CASSLNPAAQGETQYF.

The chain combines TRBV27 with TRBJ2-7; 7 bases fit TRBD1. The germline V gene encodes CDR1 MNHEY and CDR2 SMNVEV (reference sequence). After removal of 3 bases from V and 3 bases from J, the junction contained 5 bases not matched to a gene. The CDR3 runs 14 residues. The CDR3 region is CASSFQGEFYEQYF. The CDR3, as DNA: TGTGCCAGCAGTTTCCAGGGGGAGTTCTACGAGCAGTACTTC.

As DNA, the CDR3 is TGTGCCAGCAGCCGAGGGGGGGTTAACTATGGCTACACCTTC. Its translation: CASSRGGVNYGYTF. The V call is TRBV28, the J call TRBJ1-2, with TRBD1 as a possible D gene (6 bases). Germline CDR1 MDHEN, CDR2 SYDVKM. V was clipped by 6 bases and J by 1 base, with 12 bases between them. This CDR3 is 14 amino acids long.

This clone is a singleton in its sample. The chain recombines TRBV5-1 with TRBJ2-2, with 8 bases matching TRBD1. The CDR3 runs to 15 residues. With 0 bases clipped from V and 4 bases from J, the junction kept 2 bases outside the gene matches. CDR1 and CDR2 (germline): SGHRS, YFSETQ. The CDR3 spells CASSLAGGGTGELFF. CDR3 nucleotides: TGCGCCAGCAGCTTGGCAGGGGGCGGCACCGGGGAGCTGTTTTTT.

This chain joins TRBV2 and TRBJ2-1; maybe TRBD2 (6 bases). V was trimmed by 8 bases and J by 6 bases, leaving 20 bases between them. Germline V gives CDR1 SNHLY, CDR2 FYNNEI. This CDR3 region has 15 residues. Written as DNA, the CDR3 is TGTGCCAGCGGGGGAGGTCTGGCGGTAGGCAATGAGCAGTTCTTC. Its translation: CASGGGLAVGNEQFF.